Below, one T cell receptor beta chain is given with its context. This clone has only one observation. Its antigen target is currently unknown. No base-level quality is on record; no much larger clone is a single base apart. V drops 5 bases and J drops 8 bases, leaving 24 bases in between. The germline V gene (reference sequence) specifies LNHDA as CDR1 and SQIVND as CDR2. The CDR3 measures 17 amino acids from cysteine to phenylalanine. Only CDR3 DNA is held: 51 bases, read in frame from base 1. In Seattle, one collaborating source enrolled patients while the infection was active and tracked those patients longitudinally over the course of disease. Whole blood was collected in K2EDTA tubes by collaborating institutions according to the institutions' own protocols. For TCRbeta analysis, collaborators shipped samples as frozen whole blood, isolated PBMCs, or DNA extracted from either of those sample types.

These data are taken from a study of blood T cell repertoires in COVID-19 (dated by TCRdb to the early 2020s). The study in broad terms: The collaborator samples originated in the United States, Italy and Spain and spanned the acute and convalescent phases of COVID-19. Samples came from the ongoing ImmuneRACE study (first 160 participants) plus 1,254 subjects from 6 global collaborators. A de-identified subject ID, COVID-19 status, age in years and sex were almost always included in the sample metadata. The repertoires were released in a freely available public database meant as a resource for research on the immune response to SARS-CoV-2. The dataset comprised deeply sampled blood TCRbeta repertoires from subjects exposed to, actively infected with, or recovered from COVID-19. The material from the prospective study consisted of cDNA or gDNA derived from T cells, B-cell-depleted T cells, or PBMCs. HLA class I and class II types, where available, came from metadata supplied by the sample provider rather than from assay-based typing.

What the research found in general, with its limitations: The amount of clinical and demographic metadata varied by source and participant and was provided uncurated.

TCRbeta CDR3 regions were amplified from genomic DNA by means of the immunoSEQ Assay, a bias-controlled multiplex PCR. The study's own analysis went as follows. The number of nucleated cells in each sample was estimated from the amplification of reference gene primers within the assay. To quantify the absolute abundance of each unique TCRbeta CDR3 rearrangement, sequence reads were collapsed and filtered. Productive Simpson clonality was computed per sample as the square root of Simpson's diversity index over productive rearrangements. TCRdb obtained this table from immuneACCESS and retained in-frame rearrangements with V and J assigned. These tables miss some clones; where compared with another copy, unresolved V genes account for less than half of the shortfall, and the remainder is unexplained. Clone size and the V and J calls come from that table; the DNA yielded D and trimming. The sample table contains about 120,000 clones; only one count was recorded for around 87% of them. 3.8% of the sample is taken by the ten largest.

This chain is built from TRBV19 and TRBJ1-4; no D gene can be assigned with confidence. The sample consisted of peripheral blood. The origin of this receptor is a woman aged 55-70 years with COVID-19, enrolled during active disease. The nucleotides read TGTGCCAGTAGTCCCGAACGGGGTACGGTCTACAAGGAAAAACTGTTTTTT. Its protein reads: CASSPERGTVYKEKLFF.